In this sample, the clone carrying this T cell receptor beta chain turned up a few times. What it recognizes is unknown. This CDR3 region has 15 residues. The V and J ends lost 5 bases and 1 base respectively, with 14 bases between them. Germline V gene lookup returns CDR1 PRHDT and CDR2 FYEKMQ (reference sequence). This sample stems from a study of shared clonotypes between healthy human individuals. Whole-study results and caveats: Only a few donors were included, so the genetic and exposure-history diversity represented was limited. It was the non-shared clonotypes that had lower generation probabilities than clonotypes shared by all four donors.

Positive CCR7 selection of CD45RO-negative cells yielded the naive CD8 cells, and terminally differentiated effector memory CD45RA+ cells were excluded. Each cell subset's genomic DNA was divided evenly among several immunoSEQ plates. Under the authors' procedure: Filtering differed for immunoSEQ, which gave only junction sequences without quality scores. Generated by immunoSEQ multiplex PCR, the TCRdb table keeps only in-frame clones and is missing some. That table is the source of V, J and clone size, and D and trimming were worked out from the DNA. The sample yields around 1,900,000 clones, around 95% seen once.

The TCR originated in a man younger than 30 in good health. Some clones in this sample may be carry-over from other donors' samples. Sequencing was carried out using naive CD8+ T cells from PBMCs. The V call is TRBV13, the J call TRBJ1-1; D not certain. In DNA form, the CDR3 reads TGTGCCAGCAGCCCACGAAGGGAGGGGAACACTGAAGCTTTCTTT. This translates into CASSPRREGNTEAFF.